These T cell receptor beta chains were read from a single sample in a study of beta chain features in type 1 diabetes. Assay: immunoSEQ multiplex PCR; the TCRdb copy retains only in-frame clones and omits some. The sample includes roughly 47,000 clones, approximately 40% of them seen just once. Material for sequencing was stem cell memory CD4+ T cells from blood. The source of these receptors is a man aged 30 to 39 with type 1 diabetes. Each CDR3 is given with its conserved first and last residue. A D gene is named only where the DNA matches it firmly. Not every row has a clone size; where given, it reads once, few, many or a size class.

TGTGCCAGCTCACCCTGGCGCGGGAGCGGGACAAGGCGTGAGCAGTTCTTC CASSPWRGSGTRREQFF - TRBV18 - TRBJ2-1
TGTGCCAGCCTCGGACAGCTAAACACCGGGGAGCTGTTTTTT CASLGQLNTGELFF - TRBV28 few TRBJ2-2
TGTGCCATCAGTGACGGGGACAAACCGAAACTGTTTTTT CAISDGDKPKLFF - TRBV10-3 - TRBJ1-4
TGCGCCAGCAGCTCCTTCCAGGGGGATGGCTACACCTTC CASSSFQGDGYTF TRBD1 TRBV5-1 few TRBJ1-2
TGTGCCAGCAGTTCTCAGGGGACTAATGAAAAACTGTTTTTT CASSSQGTNEKLFF - TRBV28 - TRBJ1-4
TGTGCCAGCTTCCCCGGAAGGGGTCTCGGGACAGGATGGTCCAATGAGCAGTTCTTC CASFPGRGLGTGWSNEQFF TRBD1 TRBV18 few TRBJ2-1
TGTGCCAGCCGCCCGGGGTCCAGGGATACGCAGTATTTT CASRPGSRDTQYF - TRBV25-1 - TRBJ2-3
TGTGCCAGCAGTGAAGCTGGCAGGGGCAGAGAGACCCAGTACTTC CASSEAGRGRETQYF - TRBV6-1 - TRBJ2-5
TGTGCCAGCAGCTACGGGACTACAGATACGCAGTATTTT CASSYGTTDTQYF - TRBV7-9 - TRBJ2-3
TGTGCCAGCAGCTTCAACGGACAGGGAGGCTACACCTTC CASSFNGQGGYTF TRBD1 TRBV7-9 few TRBJ1-2
TGTGCCATCACTCGGGCAGGGAACTATGGCTACACCTTC CAITRAGNYGYTF - TRBV2 - TRBJ1-2
TGTGCCACCAGCAGAGATCCCGCAGTCGCCAACACTGAAGCTTTCTTT CATSRDPAVANTEAFF - TRBV15 few TRBJ1-1
TGCAGTCAAGCGGGTCATGGGTTCTTC CSQAGHGFF - TRBV20-1 - TRBJ2-1
TGTGCCAGCAGCAAACCGCCGGGACAGGCGAACTACGAGCAGTACTTC CASSKPPGQANYEQYF TRBD1 TRBV5-6 - TRBJ2-7
TGTGCCAGCAGTCCCCTCGGCGGGAGCCCCCAAGAGACCCAGTACTTC CASSPLGGSPQETQYF TRBD2 TRBV2 - TRBJ2-5
TGTGCCAGCTCACCGGACAGAAGCACAGATACGCAGTATTTT CASSPDRSTDTQYF - TRBV18 - TRBJ2-3
TGCAGCGTTGAAGACTGGGGTACCGGGACAGGGGCCTACGAGCAGTACTTC CSVEDWGTGTGAYEQYF TRBD1 TRBV29-1 - TRBJ2-7
TGTGCCAGCAGCGACCCGGGACGGACTATGGGACTGTTTTTT CASSDPGRTMGLFF - TRBV28 - TRBJ1-4
TGTGCCAGCAGTTCCCCCTCGACAGGGGGGCAGCCCCAGCATTTT CASSSPSTGGQPQHF TRBD1 TRBV28 - TRBJ1-5
TGTGCCAGCAGTTCATATTACCTGGCAACTGAAGCTTTCTTT CASSSYYLATEAFF - TRBV27 - TRBJ1-1
TGTGCCAGCAGTTTATCCCGCAGCAAGACTCTAATTTTCTTC CASSLSRSKTLIFF - TRBV27 - TRBJ1-2
TGCGCCAGCAGCTTGGGCATCGGCACCGGGGAGCTGTTTTTT CASSLGIGTGELFF - TRBV5-1 - TRBJ2-2
TGCAGCGTTGAGAAGTTCGGGGGGTACCAAGAGACCCAGTACTTC CSVEKFGGYQETQYF TRBD2 TRBV29-1 - TRBJ2-5
TGTGCCAGTAGTATTACTAGCGGGTCCCCAATATCCTACAATGAGCAGTTCTTC CASSITSGSPISYNEQFF TRBD2 TRBV19 - TRBJ2-1
TGTGCCAGCAGTTACTCGCAGGGACTCGCCTACGAGCAGTACTTC CASSYSQGLAYEQYF - TRBV6-5 - TRBJ2-7
TGTGCCACCAGCAAGAGGGATTCCTACGAGCAGTACTTC CATSKRDSYEQYF - TRBV15 - TRBJ2-7
TGTGCCAGCAGCTTAGGCCAGAAAGAGACCCAGTACTTC CASSLGQKETQYF - TRBV7-9 - TRBJ2-5
TGTGCCAGCAGTGGGACTAGCGGGAGAATCGACGAGCAGTACTTC CASSGTSGRIDEQYF TRBD2 TRBV6-5 - TRBJ2-7
TGTGCCAGCAGCCCCCGGGGAGGGGGATATGAGCAGTTCTTC CASSPRGGGYEQFF - TRBV7-2 - TRBJ2-1
TGTGCCAGCTCACCTCGCGCAAATAGCGGGGGAACCTACGAGCAGTACTTC CASSPRANSGGTYEQYF TRBD2 TRBV18 - TRBJ2-7
TGTGCCAGCAGCTTAGCGGGGGGGGAGGCCTATGGCTACACCTTC CASSLAGGEAYGYTF - TRBV7-2 few TRBJ1-2
TGTGCCAGCAGCTCTCAGGGGAGCTCCTACGAGCAGTACTTC CASSSQGSSYEQYF - TRBV13 few TRBJ2-7
TGTGCCAGCAGCAGTTCTAACTCCAATGAGCAGTTCTTC CASSSSNSNEQFF - TRBV7-3 few TRBJ2-1
TGTGCCAGCAAGCGAGCCTACAATGAGCAGTTCTTC CASKRAYNEQFF - TRBV28 few TRBJ2-1
TGTGCCAGCAGCGTAGGGGCCGGAACTTACGAGCAGTACTTC CASSVGAGTYEQYF - TRBV9 - TRBJ2-7
TGCAGCGTTATCTTCGGACTAGTTAGCTCCTACGAGCAGTACTTC CSVIFGLVSSYEQYF TRBD2 TRBV29-1 few TRBJ2-7
TGTGCCAGCAGCTTTGGACGGACACTATACACCGGGGAGCTGTTTTTT CASSFGRTLYTGELFF - TRBV5-6 - TRBJ2-2